These T cell receptor beta chains were read from a single sample in a study of blood T cell repertoires in COVID-19. Clones were read by immunoSEQ multiplex PCR, and TCRdb kept only the in-frame ones, dropping some. The sample has around 100,000 clones, under 90% seen once. What was sequenced was peripheral blood. The source is a human donor in a cohort sampled during active or convalescent COVID-19. Both conserved end residues are part of each CDR3. D genes are given only for firm matches. Only some rows state a clone size, as once, few, many or a class for expanded clones.

TRBJ1-1 | . | few | TRBV5-1 | CASTLISVNTEAFF | TGCGCCAGCACCCTTATTTCGGTGAACACTGAAGCTTTCTTT
TRBJ1-2 | TRBD1 | . | TRBV4-3 | CASSPGQGFVGYTF | TGCGCCAGCAGCCCCGGACAGGGCTTCGTTGGCTACACCTTC
TRBJ2-7 | . | once | TRBV7-9 | CASSPTGYEQYF | TGTGCCAGCAGCCCAACAGGCTACGAGCAGTACTTC
TRBJ1-2 | TRBD1 | . | TRBV6-5 | CASIWDRATNYGYTF | TGTGCCAGCATCTGGGACAGGGCTACTAACTATGGCTACACCTTC
TRBJ1-2 | . | once | TRBV7-2 | CASSLALRGNYGYTF | TGTGCCAGCAGCTTAGCTTTGCGGGGCAACTATGGCTACACCTTC
TRBJ2-3 | . | . | TRBV11-2 | CASSLIGGGTDTQYF | TGTGCCAGCAGCTTAATAGGGGGAGGCACAGATACGCAGTATTTT
TRBJ2-3 | . | . | TRBV11-2 | CASSLDPNLERGQYF | TGTGCCAGCAGCTTAGATCCCAACTTAGAGCGTGGGCAGTATTTT
TRBJ2-7 | TRBD1 | . | TRBV6-5 | CASRRQGAYEQYF | TGTGCCAGCAGGCGACAGGGGGCCTACGAGCAGTACTTC
TRBJ1-1 | . | . | TRBV2 | CASRDSDVDTEAFF | TGTGCCAGCAGGGACAGTGATGTGGACACTGAAGCTTTCTTT
TRBJ1-1 | . | . | TRBV11-3 | CASSLDWGRGTEAFF | TGTGCCAGCAGCTTAGACTGGGGGCGAGGCACTGAAGCTTTCTTT
TRBJ2-6 | . | . | TRBV5-1 | CASSLDAIGANVLTF | TGCGCCAGCAGCTTGGATGCGATCGGGGCCAACGTCCTGACTTTC
TRBJ2-1 | TRBD1 | . | TRBV29-1 | CSVEAGDRDYNEQFF | TGCAGCGTTGAAGCGGGGGACAGGGATTACAATGAGCAGTTCTTC